A single sample is the source of the 20 T cell receptor beta chains below, sequenced in a study of identical twins. A single record per CDR3 protein comes from TCRdb applying MiXCR to the 5' RACE reads. Of some 630,000 distinct CDR3 sequences in the sample, about 7% were seen once. These same data were also listed under a study on yellow fever vaccine responses in identical twins.

Sequenced input: PBMCs. The receptors derive from a woman between 18 and 29 years old in good health.

This chain uses TRBV28 with TRBJ1-6, with D tentatively TRBD1 (6 bases). V was pared by 8 bases and J by 5 bases, with 16 bases between. Germline CDR1 MDHEN, CDR2 SYDVKM. CDR3 size: 15 residues. The CDR3 sequence: CASGGGRGNNSPLHF. The DNA for the CDR3 is TGTGCCAGCGGCGGCGGCAGGGGTAATAATTCACCCCTCCACTTT.

Many counts were recorded for this clonotype. This sequence joins TRBV11-2 and TRBJ2-1; the match to TRBD1 covers 8 bases. The CDR3 loop spans 15 amino acids. Trimming cost V 0 bases and J 5 bases; bases outside gene matches: 3. Germline values: CDR1 SGHAT, CDR2 FQNNGV. CDR3 nucleotide sequence: TGTGCCAGCAGCTTAGATGGGACAGGCAACAATGAGCAGTTCTTC. Translation: CASSLDGTGNNEQFF.

The chain uses TRBV6-1 and TRBJ2-3, with 8 bases lining up with TRBD2. This CDR3 has 14 amino acids. Germline V gene data show CDR1 as MNHNS and CDR2 as SASEGT. J lost 9 bases, V lost 6 bases, and 11 bases had no gene match. CDR3 coding DNA: TGTGCCAGCAGCGACCGGGGGGGCCTGGGGACGCAGTATTTT. It translates to CASSDRGGLGTQYF.

The chain carries TRBV18 and TRBJ2-7; D is unresolved. The V end was cut by 3 bases, the J end by 2 bases, with 5 bases between. In germline, CDR1 is KGHSH, CDR2 LQKENI. The CDR3 covers 12 residues. Here the CDR3 reads CASSPATYEQYF. CDR3 in DNA: TGTGCCAGCTCACCCGCGACCTACGAGCAGTACTTC.

A few counts support this clonotype. The chain uses TRBV3-1 and TRBJ2-1; 9 nucleotides agree with TRBD2. The V gene end was trimmed by 8 bases and the J gene end by 9 bases; junction bases not matched to a gene: 8. CDR1 is LGHDT and CDR2 is YNNKEL in the germline V gene (reference sequence). The CDR3 extends over 13 amino acids. The CDR3 nucleotides are TGTGCCAGCGTCGGCGGGAGGGACGGTGAGCAGTTCTTC. Protein sequence: CASVGGRDGEQFF.

The sample holds many counts of this clonotype. The chain employs TRBV15 and TRBJ2-1, with D possibly TRBD1 on 5 matching bases. This CDR3 spans 13 amino acids. CDR1 is LNHNV, CDR2 YYDKDF, per germline (reference sequence). Deletions cut 5 bases from V and 3 bases from J, with 8 bases between. The CDR3 DNA is TGTGCCACCAGCGCCGGACACTACAATGAGCAGTTCTTC. It is translated as CATSAGHYNEQFF. Complete variable domain (other parts from reference TRBV15 and TRBJ2-1): DAMVIQNPRYQVTQFGKPVTLSCSQTLNHNVMYWYQQKSSQAPKLLFHYYDKDFNNEADTPDNFQSRRPNTSFCFLDIRSPGLGDTAMYLCATSAGHYNEQFFGPGTRLTVL.

This clonotype has a count of ten or more. At one boundary the junction diverges from the germline segment, which might be a read error. The genes are TRBV5-1 and TRBJ2-7; D uncertain. This CDR3 spans 11 amino acids. Germline lookup yields CDR1 SGHRS and CDR2 YFSETQ. Here the CDR3 DNA reads TGTGCCAGCAGCGCAGACTACGAGCAGTACTTC. Encoded protein: CASSADYEQYF.

The chain employs TRBV29-1 and TRBJ2-1; TRBD2 aligns across 9 bases. There are 17 residues in the CDR3. Germline-derived CDR1 and CDR2 are SQVTM and ANQGSEA. J gave up 0 bases and V 1 base, and 7 bases lay outside the gene matches. The CDR3 sequence is CSVEGLAEDISYNEQFF. For the CDR3, the DNA is TGCAGCGTTGAAGGACTAGCGGAAGACATCTCCTACAATGAGCAGTTCTTC.

This clonotype was seen a handful of times. V gene TRBV7-3 combines with J gene TRBJ2-7, with 11 bases lining up with TRBD2. The CDR3 is 17 residues long. Germline V gene data show CDR1 as SGHTA and CDR2 as FQGTGA. Trimming removed 5 bases from V and 7 bases from J; junction bases left unmatched: 16. The CDR3 is CASSPTGVAGGQGEQYF. The DNA of the CDR3 is TGTGCCAGCAGCCCCACCGGGGTAGCGGGAGGGCAGGGGGAGCAGTACTTC.

This chain connects TRBV25-1 to TRBJ2-7, with 8 bases identical to TRBD1. J was trimmed by 2 bases and V by 2 bases; bases with no gene match: 8. Germline CDR1 MGHDK, CDR2 SYGVNS. This CDR3 has 16 residues. CDR3 loop: CASSESATGVPYEQYF. The CDR3 coding sequence is TGTGCCAGCAGTGAAAGCGCGACAGGGGTCCCCTACGAGCAGTACTTC.

This clonotype was picked up a small number of times. This chain joins TRBV6-2 or TRBV6-3 and TRBJ2-7, with a possible D match to TRBD1 (5 bases). The length of the CDR3 is 13 residues. The ends were cut back, 7 bases at V and 1 base at J, with 11 bases in the middle. Germline CDR1 and CDR2: MNHEY and SVGEGT. CDR3 in DNA: TGTGCCAGCAAGTCAAGGGGTTCCTACGAGCAGTACGTC. Its protein is CASKSRGSYEQYV.

This clonotype has just a few counts. The chain carries TRBV7-7 and TRBJ2-5; no clear D gene. Germline lookup yields CDR1 SSHAT and CDR2 FNYEAQ (reference sequence). The V end lost 1 base, the J end lost 2 bases, and 11 bases lay between the germline ends. The CDR3 is made up of 15 amino acids. The DNA of the CDR3 is TGTGCCAGCAGCTTAGATGCGGCAACACAAGAGACCCAGTACTTC. Protein: CASSLDAATQETQYF.

V usage is TRBV27 and J usage is TRBJ2-5; maybe TRBD1 (5 bases). CDR1 MNHEY and CDR2 SMNVEV come from the germline V gene (reference sequence). Trimming took off 3 bases at V and 5 bases at J, with 13 bases between the two ends. The CDR3 spans 14 residues. This CDR3 reads CASSLQGVLETQYF. The CDR3 bases are TGTGCCAGCAGTTTGCAGGGTGTATTGGAGACCCAGTACTTC.

This clonotype occurred a few times. This chain links TRBV5-1 with TRBJ2-6; D tentatively fits TRBD1 or TRBD2 (5 bases each). The CDR3 is 16 residues long. Per germline, CDR1 SGHRS and CDR2 YFSETQ. The germline V and J ends were trimmed by 4 bases and 0 bases, with 11 bases remaining between them. The CDR3 loop reads CASSQTGPSGANVLTF. CDR3 sequence (DNA): TGCGCCAGCAGCCAAACGGGGCCCTCTGGGGCCAACGTCCTGACTTTC.

This clonotype has only a few counts. The gene calls are TRBV5-1 and TRBJ1-4; 7 positions agree with TRBD1. The germline V gene has CDR1 SGHRS and CDR2 YFSETQ. Germline trimming cut 4 bases from V and 6 bases from J; bases unmatched to any gene: 6. The CDR3 spans 14 residues. The CDR3 region has the DNA TGCGCCAGCAGCCGCGGGACAGAGGATGAAAAACTGTTTTTT. Translating it yields CASSRGTEDEKLFF.

The V and J genes are TRBV12-3 or TRBV12-4 and TRBJ2-1; unclear D gene. V lost 5 bases and J lost 12, with 14 bases in between. The CDR3 covers 12 residues. The CDR3 is CASSPQWHAQFF. DNA for the CDR3: TGTGCCAGCAGTCCACAGTGGCATGCGCAGTTCTTC.

The DNA of the CDR3 is TGTGCCAGCGCCCTAGGGGTATCTACTGAAGCTTTCTTT. Translating it yields CASALGVSTEAFF. The rearrangement joins TRBV12-3 or TRBV12-4 to TRBJ1-1, with D tentatively TRBD1 (5 bases). The CDR3 spans 13 residues. V gave up 8 bases and J gave up 5 bases, with 15 bases separating them.

The sample holds many counts of this clonotype. This chain joins TRBV7-8 and TRBJ2-3; a possible D gene is TRBD1 (5 bases). The V end was cut by 2 bases, the J end by 10 bases, with 13 bases between. The CDR3 totals 13 residues. Per germline, CDR1 SGHVS and CDR2 FQNEAQ. DNA of the CDR3: TGTGCCAGCAGCTTAAGGGGCCAGATAGCGCAGTATTTT. Translation: CASSLRGQIAQYF. The full variable domain, its missing parts supplied by reference TRBV7-8 and TRBJ2-3, is GAGVSQSPRYKVAKRGQDVALRCDPISGHVSLFWYQQALGQGPEFLTYFQNEAQLDKSGLPSDRFFAERPEGSVSTLKIQRTQQEDSAVYLCASSLRGQIAQYFGPGTRLTVL.

The table lists this clonotype with a few counts. The rearrangement uses TRBV10-2 and TRBJ2-7; TRBD2 aligns across 12 bases. The CDR3 extends over 15 amino acids. V gave up 7 bases and J gave up 4 bases; unmatched junction bases: 8. Looked up from germline, CDR1 is WSHSY and CDR2 is SAAADI. Here the CDR3 DNA reads TGCGCCAGCAACAGACTAGCGGGAGCTTCTTACGAGCAGTACTTC. Its translation is CASNRLAGASYEQYF.

The gene calls are TRBV7-6 and TRBJ2-5, with D possibly being TRBD1 (6 bases). Germline CDR1 and CDR2: SGHVS and FNYEAQ. Trimming stripped 10 bases from V and 1 base from J, with 19 bases between. The CDR3 contains 15 residues. This CDR3 is CATIKRGRGQETQYF. The CDR3 DNA sequence: TGTGCCACCATCAAAAGGGGCAGGGGCCAAGAGACCCAGTACTTC. The complete variable domain, with remaining parts taken from reference TRBV7-6 and TRBJ2-5, reads GAGVSQSPRYKVTKRGQDVALRCDPISGHVSLYWYRQALGQGPEFLTYFNYEAQQDKSGLPNDRFSAERPEGSISTLTIQRTEQRDSAMYRCATIKRGRGQETQYFGPGTRLLVL.